Included here is one T cell receptor (beta chain) sequence, with context. This sample is part of a study of response to subunit inactivated influenza vaccine. The CDR3 totals 16 residues. Germline CDR1 SGHRS, CDR2 YFSETQ. Trimming removed 4 bases from V and 1 base from J; junction bases left unmatched: 5. TCRdb re-derived calls from the RT-PCR reads in MiXCR, one entry per CDR3 protein. The sample carries 450,000 to 550,000 distinct CDR3 sequences, roughly 25% recorded once. The sample here was CD4+ T cells sorted from PBMCs, taken less than 6 days after vaccination. The chain uses TRBV5-1 and TRBJ2-3, with 11 bases aligning to TRBD1. The receptor was isolated from a man between 50 and 59 years old who received an inactivated influenza vaccine. CDR3 nucleotides: TGCGCCAGCAGCCGGGGGACAGGGGGTGGCACAGATACGCAGTATTTT. This gives the protein CASSRGTGGGTDTQYF.